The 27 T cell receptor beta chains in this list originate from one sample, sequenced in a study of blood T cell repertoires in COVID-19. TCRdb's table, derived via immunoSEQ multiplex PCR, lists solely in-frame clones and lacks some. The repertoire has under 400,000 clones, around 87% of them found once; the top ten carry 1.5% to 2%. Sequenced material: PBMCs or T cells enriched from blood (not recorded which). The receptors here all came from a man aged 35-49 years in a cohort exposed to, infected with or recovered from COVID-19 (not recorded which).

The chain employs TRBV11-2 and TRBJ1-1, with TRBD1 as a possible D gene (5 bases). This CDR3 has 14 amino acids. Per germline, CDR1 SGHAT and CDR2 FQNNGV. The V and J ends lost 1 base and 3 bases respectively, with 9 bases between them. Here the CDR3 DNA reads TGTGCCAGCAGCTTAGGGGGCCAGGACACTGAAGCTTTCTTT. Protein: CASSLGGQDTEAFF.

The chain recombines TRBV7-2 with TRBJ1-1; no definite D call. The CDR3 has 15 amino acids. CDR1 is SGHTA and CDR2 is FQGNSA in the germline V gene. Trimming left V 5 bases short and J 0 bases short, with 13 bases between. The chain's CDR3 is CASSPAQRMNTEAFF. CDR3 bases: TGTGCCAGCAGCCCTGCACAGCGGATGAACACTGAAGCTTTCTTT.

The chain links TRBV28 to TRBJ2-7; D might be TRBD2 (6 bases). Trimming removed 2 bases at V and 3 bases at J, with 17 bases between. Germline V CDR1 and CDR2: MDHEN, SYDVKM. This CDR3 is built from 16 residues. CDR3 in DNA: TGTGCCAGCAGTTTAGGCCTCGGGGGATTAGTCTACGAGCAGTACTTC. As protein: CASSLGLGGLVYEQYF.

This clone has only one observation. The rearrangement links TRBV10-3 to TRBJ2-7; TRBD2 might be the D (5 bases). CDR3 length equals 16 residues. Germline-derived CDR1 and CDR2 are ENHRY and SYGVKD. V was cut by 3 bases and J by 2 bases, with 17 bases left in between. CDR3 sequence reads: CAISDPQRNVPYEQYF. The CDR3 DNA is TGTGCCATCAGTGATCCCCAGCGGAACGTACCCTACGAGCAGTACTTC.

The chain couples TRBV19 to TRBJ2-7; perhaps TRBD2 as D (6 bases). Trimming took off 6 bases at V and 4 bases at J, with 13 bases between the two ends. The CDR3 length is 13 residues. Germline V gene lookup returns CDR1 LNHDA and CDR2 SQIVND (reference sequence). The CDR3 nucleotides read TGTGCCAGTAGGCGGGACGGAAGATACGAGCAGTACTTC. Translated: CASRRDGRYEQYF.

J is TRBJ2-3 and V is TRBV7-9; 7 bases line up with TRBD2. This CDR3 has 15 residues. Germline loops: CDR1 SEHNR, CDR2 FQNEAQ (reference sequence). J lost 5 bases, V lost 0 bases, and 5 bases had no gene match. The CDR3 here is CASSLARGGRDTQYF. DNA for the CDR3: TGTGCCAGCAGCTTAGCACGGGGAGGGCGAGATACGCAGTATTTT. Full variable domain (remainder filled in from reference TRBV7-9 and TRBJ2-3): DTGVSQNPRHKITKRGQNVTFRCDPISEHNRLYWYRQTLGQGPEFLTYFQNEAQLEKSRLLSDRFSAERPKGSFSTLEIQRTEQGDSAMYLCASSLARGGRDTQYFGPGTRLTVL.

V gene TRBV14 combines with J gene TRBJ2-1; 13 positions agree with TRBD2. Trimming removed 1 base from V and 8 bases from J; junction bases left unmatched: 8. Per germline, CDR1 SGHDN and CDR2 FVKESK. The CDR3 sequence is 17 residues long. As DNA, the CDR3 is TGTGCCAGCAGCCAAGGAAGGACTAGCGGGAGTAGTGATGAGCAGTTCTTC. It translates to CASSQGRTSGSSDEQFF. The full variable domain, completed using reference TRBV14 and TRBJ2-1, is EAGVTQFPSHSVIEKGQTVTLRCDPISGHDNLYWYRRVMGKEIKFLLHFVKESKQDESGMPNNRFLAERTGGTYSTLKVQPAELEDSGVYFCASSQGRTSGSSDEQFFGPGTRLTVL.

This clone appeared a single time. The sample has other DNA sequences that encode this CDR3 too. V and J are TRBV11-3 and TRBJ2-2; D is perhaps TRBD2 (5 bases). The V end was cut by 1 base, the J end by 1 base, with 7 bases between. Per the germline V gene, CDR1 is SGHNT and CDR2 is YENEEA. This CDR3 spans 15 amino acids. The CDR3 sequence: CASSLGGRNTGELFF. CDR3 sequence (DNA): TGTGCCAGCAGCTTAGGTGGGAGGAACACCGGGGAGCTGTTTTTT.

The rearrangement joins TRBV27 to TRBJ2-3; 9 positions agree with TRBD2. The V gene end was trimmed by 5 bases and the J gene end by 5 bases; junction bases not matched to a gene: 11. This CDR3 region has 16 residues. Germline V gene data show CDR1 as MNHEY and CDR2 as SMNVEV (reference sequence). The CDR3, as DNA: TGTGCCAGCAGTCCAGCCGGGACTAGCATCAGAGATACGCAGTATTTT. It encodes CASSPAGTSIRDTQYF.

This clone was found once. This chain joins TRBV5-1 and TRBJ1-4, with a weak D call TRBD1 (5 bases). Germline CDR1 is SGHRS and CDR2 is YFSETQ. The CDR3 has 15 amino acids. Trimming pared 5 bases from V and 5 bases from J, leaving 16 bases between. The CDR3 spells CASRDGAMGNEKLFF. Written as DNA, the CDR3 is TGCGCCAGCAGGGATGGGGCGATGGGGAATGAAAAACTGTTTTTT.

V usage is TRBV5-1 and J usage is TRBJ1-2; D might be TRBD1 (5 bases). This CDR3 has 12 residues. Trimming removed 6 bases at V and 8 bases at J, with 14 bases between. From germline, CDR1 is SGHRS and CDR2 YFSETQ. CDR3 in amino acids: CASISTGGGYTF. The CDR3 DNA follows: TGCGCCAGCATATCGACGGGGGGAGGCTACACCTTC.

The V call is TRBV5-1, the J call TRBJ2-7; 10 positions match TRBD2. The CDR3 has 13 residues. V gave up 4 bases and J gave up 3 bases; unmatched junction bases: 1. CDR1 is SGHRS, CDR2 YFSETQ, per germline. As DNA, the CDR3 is TGCGCCAGCAGCAGGACTAGCGGCTACGAGCAGTACTTC. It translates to CASSRTSGYEQYF.

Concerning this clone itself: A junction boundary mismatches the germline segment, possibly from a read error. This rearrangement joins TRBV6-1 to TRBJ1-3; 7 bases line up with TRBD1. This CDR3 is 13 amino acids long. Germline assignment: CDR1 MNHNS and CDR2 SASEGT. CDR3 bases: TGTGCCAGCAGTGAAGCGCTTCAGACAGGGCCCTTCTTT. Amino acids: CASSEALQTGPFF.

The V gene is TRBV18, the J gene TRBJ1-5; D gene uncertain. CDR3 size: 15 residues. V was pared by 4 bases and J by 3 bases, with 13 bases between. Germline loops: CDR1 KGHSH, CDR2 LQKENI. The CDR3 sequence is CASSLAANNNQPQHF. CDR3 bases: TGTGCCAGCTCACTAGCAGCCAATAACAATCAGCCCCAGCATTTT.

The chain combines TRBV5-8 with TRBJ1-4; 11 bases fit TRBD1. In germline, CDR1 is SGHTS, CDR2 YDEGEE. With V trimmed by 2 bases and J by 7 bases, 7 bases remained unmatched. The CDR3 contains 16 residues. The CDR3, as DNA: TGTGCCAGCAGCTTCCTCTCCGGGACAGGGGGTGAAAAACTGTTTTTT. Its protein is CASSFLSGTGGEKLFF.

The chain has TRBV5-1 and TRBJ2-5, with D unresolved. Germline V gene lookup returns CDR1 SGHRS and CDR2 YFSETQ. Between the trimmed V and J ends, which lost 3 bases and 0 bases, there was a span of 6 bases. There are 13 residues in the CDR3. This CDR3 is CASSSNYQETQYF. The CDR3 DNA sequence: TGCGCCAGCAGCTCGAACTACCAAGAGACCCAGTACTTC.

The CDR3 loop reads CSVGFQAGEAQYF. CDR3 bases: TGCAGCGTTGGCTTTCAGGCCGGGGAGGCCCAGTACTTC. The J gene is TRBJ2-5, the V gene TRBV29-1; D perhaps matches TRBD2 (6 bases). Trimming took off 4 bases at V and 9 bases at J, with 18 bases between the two ends. Germline assignment: CDR1 SQVTM and CDR2 ANQGSEA. The CDR3 has 13 amino acids.

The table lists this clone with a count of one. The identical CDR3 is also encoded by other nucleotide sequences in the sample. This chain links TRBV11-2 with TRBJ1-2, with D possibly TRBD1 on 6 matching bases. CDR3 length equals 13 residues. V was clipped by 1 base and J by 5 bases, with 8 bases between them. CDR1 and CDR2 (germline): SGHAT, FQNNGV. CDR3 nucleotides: TGTGCCAGCAGCTTAGGACAGGCGTATGGCTACACCTTC. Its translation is CASSLGQAYGYTF.

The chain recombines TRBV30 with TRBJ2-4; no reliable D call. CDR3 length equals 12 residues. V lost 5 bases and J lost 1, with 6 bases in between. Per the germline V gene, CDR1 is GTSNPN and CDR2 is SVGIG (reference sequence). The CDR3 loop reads CAWGEAKNIQYF. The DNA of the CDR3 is TGTGCCTGGGGCGAGGCCAAAAACATTCAGTACTTC. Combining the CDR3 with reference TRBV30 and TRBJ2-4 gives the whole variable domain SQTIHQWPATLVQPVGSPLSLECTVEGTSNPNLYWYRQAAGRGLQLLFYSVGIGQISSEVPQNLSASRPQDRQFILSSKKLLLSDSGFYLCAWGEAKNIQYFGAGTRLSVL.

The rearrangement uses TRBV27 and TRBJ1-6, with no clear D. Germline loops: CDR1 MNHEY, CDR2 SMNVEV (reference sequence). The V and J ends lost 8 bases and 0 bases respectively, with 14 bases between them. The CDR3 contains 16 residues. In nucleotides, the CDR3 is TGTGCCAGCTCTGTCAGGTCCGGCTCCTATAATTCACCCCTCCACTTT. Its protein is CASSVRSGSYNSPLHF.

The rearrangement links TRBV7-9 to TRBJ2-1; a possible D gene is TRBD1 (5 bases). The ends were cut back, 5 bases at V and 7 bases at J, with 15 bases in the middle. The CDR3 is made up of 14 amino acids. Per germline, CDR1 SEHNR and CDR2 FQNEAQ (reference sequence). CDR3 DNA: TGTGCCAGCAGCCGCCTGCAGGGTCGAAATGAGCAGTTCTTC. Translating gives CASSRLQGRNEQFF.

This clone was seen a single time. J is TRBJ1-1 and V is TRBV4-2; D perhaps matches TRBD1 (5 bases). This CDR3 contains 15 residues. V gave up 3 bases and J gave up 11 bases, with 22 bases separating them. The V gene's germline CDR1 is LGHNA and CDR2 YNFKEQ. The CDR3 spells CASSQIGTGTSGAFF. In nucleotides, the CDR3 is TGTGCCAGCAGCCAGATTGGCACAGGAACCTCTGGGGCTTTCTTT.

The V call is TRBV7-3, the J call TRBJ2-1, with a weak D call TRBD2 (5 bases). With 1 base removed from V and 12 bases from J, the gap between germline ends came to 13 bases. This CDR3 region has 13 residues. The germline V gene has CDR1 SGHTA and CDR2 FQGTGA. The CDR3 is CASSLRADRGQFF. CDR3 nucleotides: TGTGCCAGCAGCTTAAGGGCGGACCGGGGGCAGTTCTTC. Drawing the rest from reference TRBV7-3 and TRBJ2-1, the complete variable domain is GAGVSQTPSNKVTEKGKYVELRCDPISGHTALYWYRQSLGQGPEFLIYFQGTGAADDSGLPNDRFFAVRPEGSVSTLKIQRTERGDSAVYLCASSLRADRGQFFGPGTRLTVL.

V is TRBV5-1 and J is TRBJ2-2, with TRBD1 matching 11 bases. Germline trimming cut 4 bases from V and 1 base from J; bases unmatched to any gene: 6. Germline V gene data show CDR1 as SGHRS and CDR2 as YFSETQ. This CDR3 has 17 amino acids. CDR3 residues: CASSPRDRGMNTGELFF. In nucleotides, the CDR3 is TGCGCCAGCAGCCCGCGGGACAGGGGGATGAACACCGGGGAGCTGTTTTTT.

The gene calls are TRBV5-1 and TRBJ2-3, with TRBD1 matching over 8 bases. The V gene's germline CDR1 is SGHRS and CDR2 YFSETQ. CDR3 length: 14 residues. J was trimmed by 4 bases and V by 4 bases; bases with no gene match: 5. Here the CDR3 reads CASSPGTGSDTQYF. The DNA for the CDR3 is TGCGCCAGCAGCCCCGGGACAGGATCAGATACGCAGTATTTT.

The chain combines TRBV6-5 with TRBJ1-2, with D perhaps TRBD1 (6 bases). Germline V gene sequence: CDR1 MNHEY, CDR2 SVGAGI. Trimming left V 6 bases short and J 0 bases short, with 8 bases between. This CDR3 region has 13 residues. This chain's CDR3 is CASRQGTNYGYTF. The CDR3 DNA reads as TGTGCCAGCAGACAGGGAACTAACTATGGCTACACCTTC.

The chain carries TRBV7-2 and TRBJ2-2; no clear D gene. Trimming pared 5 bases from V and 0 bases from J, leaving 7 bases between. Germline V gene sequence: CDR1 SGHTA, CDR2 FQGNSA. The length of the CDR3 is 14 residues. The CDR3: CASSTRTNTGELFF. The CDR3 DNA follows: TGTGCCAGCAGCACCAGAACGAACACCGGGGAGCTGTTTTTT.